These T cell receptor beta chains were read from a single sample in a study of CD8+ T cells in alopecia areata. Sequencing was performed with immunoSEQ multiplex PCR; in TCRdb, only in-frame clones are kept and a portion is missing. The table includes more than 200,000 clones, roughly two thirds detected once. Sequencing was performed on CD4+ T cells sorted from blood, taken at week 0. Receptor source: a human donor with alopecia areata. Each CDR3 is given with its conserved first and last residue. The D gene is left open where the match is weak. Clone sizes are given selectively: once, few, many, or a class where the clone is expanded.

NA,TRBJ2-5,TRBD2,TRBV7-2,TGTGCCAGCAGCTTAGCGCGCTCTAGCGGGGGGGCCGGAGAGACCCAGTACTTC,CASSLARSSGGAGETQYF
few,TRBJ2-5,NA,TRBV2,TGTGCCAGCGGTTGGATACAAGAGACCCAGTACTTC,CASGWIQETQYF
NA,TRBJ1-4,NA,TRBV4-1,TGCGCCAGCAGCCAAGGGGAGGTGGGAAAACTGTTTTTT,CASSQGEVGKLFF
NA,TRBJ1-4,NA,TRBV14,TGTGCCAGCAGCCAAGACCGGGACTATCGCGAAAAACTGTTTTTT,CASSQDRDYREKLFF
NA,TRBJ1-5,NA,TRBV30,TGTGCCTGGAGTACTGGACTTCGCCCGACTCAGCCCCAGCATTTT,CAWSTGLRPTQPQHF
NA,TRBJ1-6,TRBD1,TRBV6-5,TGTGCCAGCAGTAGGGGACAGCGTAATTCACCCCTCCACTTT,CASSRGQRNSPLHF
NA,TRBJ2-2,NA,TRBV29-1,TGCAGCGTTGATAAAGGAGCGAACACCGGGGAGCTGTTTTTT,CSVDKGANTGELFF
NA,TRBJ2-6,NA,TRBV7-9,TGTGCCAGCAGCCTGGGATTCTCTGGGGCCAACGTCCTGACTTTC,CASSLGFSGANVLTF
NA,TRBJ1-4,NA,TRBV2,TGTGCCAGCAGTGAAGGCCGGGCAGGGCGAAATGAAAAACTGTTTTTT,CASSEGRAGRNEKLFF
NA,TRBJ1-1,NA,TRBV5-1,TGCGCCAGCAGCCCCCGTGCAGGGCTTCTCGCTTTCTTT,CASSPRAGLLAFF
NA,TRBJ2-3,TRBD1,TRBV7-6,TGTGCCAGCAGCTGGCCCGTTACAGGGGTTTCCCCAGCAGATACGCAGTATTTT,CASSWPVTGVSPADTQYF
NA,TRBJ1-1,NA,TRBV4-1,TGCGCCAGCAGCCGCGGCGACTTGAACACTGAAGCTTTCTTT,CASSRGDLNTEAFF
NA,TRBJ1-1,NA,TRBV27,TGTGCCAGCAGTTCCTGGGGGGAACCGAACACTGAAGCTTTCTTT,CASSSWGEPNTEAFF
NA,TRBJ2-5,NA,TRBV18,TGTGCCAGCTCGGCAGTAGGGGGAGAGACCCAGTACTTC,CASSAVGGETQYF
NA,TRBJ2-2,NA,TRBV7-9,TGTGCCAGCAGCCCCCACCGTGGGTTGGGCACCGGGGAGCTGTTTTTT,CASSPHRGLGTGELFF
NA,TRBJ1-2,TRBD1,TRBV6-5,TGTGCCAGCCGGGAGACAGGGGATAATGGCTACACCTTC,CASRETGDNGYTF
NA,TRBJ2-7,TRBD1,TRBV5-1,TGCGCCAGCAGCTTGGGGACAGGTGGAACCTACGAGCAGTACTTC,CASSLGTGGTYEQYF
few,TRBJ2-3,NA,TRBV18,TGTGCCAGCTCAAGGTCAGCGTCGTCTGGGAATACGCAGTATTTT,CASSRSASSGNTQYF
NA,TRBJ2-6,NA,TRBV9,TGTGCCAGCAGCGTAGGGTCGTCGGGGGCCCCAGGGGCCAACGTCCTGACTTTC,CASSVGSSGAPGANVLTF
NA,TRBJ2-5,NA,TRBV4-2,TGTGCCAGCAGCCAGACGGGGGACGCAAAAGAGACCCAGTACTTC,CASSQTGDAKETQYF
once,TRBJ1-6,TRBD1,TRBV2,TGTGCCAGCAGTTTGGGACAGGCAAATTCACCCCTCCACTTT,CASSLGQANSPLHF
once,TRBJ1-2,NA,TRBV6-5,TGTGCCAGCAGTGCGGGGAAACAGGGTTCCTATGGCTACACCTTC,CASSAGKQGSYGYTF
NA,TRBJ2-3,NA,TRBV29-1,TGCAGCGGAGGTCTGCGCGGGGGCCAAACAGATACGCAGTATTTT,CSGGLRGGQTDTQYF
once,TRBJ2-1,TRBD2,TRBV7-7,TGTGCTAGCAGCTTACTAGCGGGCCCCTACAATGAGCAGTTCTTC,CASSLLAGPYNEQFF
NA,TRBJ2-1,NA,TRBV7-2,TGTGCCAGCAGCCGAACGGGCAATGAGCAGTTCTTC,CASSRTGNEQFF
few,TRBJ2-7,NA,TRBV7-9,TGTGCCAGCAGCCATGGACGGAAAGACAGCGAGCAGTACTTC,CASSHGRKDSEQYF
NA,TRBJ2-5,TRBD2,TRBV6-1,TGTGCCAGCAGTGGCTTAGGACTAGCGGTCCAAGAGACCCAGTACTTC,CASSGLGLAVQETQYF
NA,TRBJ1-2,TRBD1,TRBV30,TGTGCCTGCCTCAGGGGACAGGGAAGCTATGGCTACACCTTC,CACLRGQGSYGYTF
once,TRBJ2-2,TRBD2,TRBV25-1,TGTGCCAGCAGTGTGACTAGCGGGGTGAGCACCGGGGAGCTGTTTTTT,CASSVTSGVSTGELFF
few,TRBJ1-1,NA,TRBV27,TGTGCCAGCAGAAACCTTAACAAGAACACTGAAGCTTTCTTT,CASRNLNKNTEAFF
NA,TRBJ2-1,NA,TRBV19,TGTGCCAGTAGTTTCAGCGGATCCTACAATGAGCAGTTCTTC,CASSFSGSYNEQFF
few,TRBJ1-1,NA,TRBV30,TGTGCCTGGACATCCCGGACTGAAGCTTTCTTT,CAWTSRTEAFF
NA,TRBJ2-5,NA,TRBV5-6,TGTGCCAGCAGCTTGGAAGTGGTGGGAGAGACCCAGTACTTC,CASSLEVVGETQYF
NA,TRBJ2-1,NA,TRBV30,TGTGCCTGGAGTTTCGCCGGGACTTTTCACAATGAGCAGTTCTTC,CAWSFAGTFHNEQFF
NA,TRBJ1-1,NA,TRBV29-1,TGCAGCGCCGGCAGGGACCCCCGGAACACTGAAGCTTTCTTT,CSAGRDPRNTEAFF
NA,TRBJ1-5,TRBD1,TRBV7-2,TGTGCCAGCAGCTTGGCCGGGACAGGGGGTCAGCCCCAGCATTTT,CASSLAGTGGQPQHF
NA,TRBJ2-3,NA,TRBV9,TGTGCCAGCAGCGTAGGCCAGGGGGGTACGCAGTATTTT,CASSVGQGGTQYF
NA,TRBJ1-2,NA,TRBV29-1,TGCAGCGTTGGGACAAACTATGGCTACACCTTC,CSVGTNYGYTF
once,TRBJ2-7,TRBD1,TRBV25-1,TGTGCCAGCAGCGAAAGGACAGGGGCCGGGGGGCAGTACTTC,CASSERTGAGGQYF
NA,TRBJ2-4,NA,TRBV2,TGTGCCAGCAGTGGCAACAGGGTCGAAAACATTCAGTACTTC,CASSGNRVENIQYF
NA,TRBJ2-5,NA,TRBV30,TGTGCCTGGAGACGGCCAGGGGAGTCAGAGACCCAGTACTTC,CAWRRPGESETQYF
NA,TRBJ2-5,NA,TRBV15,TGTGCCACCAGCAGAGTCTGGTCTGGGCAAGAGACCCAGTACTTC,CATSRVWSGQETQYF
once,TRBJ2-5,NA,TRBV5-1,TGCGCCAGCAGCTACGATTCAGAGGAGACCCAGTACTTC,CASSYDSEETQYF
NA,TRBJ1-1,NA,TRBV29-1,TGCAGCGTTCAAAGAGGGGTAGGCACTGAAGCTTTCTTT,CSVQRGVGTEAFF
NA,TRBJ2-7,NA,TRBV30,TGTGCCTGGAGTGCAATCTACGAGCAGTACTTC,CAWSAIYEQYF
few,TRBJ1-4,NA,TRBV4-1,TGCGCCAGCAGCCAAGGTGGAGGGGTCGGGGAAAAACTGTTTTTT,CASSQGGGVGEKLFF
once,TRBJ2-3,NA,TRBV5-1,TGCGCCAGCAGCATACCGCAGGGAAGCACAGATACGCAGTATTTT,CASSIPQGSTDTQYF
NA,TRBJ2-1,NA,TRBV29-1,TGCAGCGTTGGGTCGGCAAGCTCCTACAATGAGCAGTTCTTC,CSVGSASSYNEQFF
NA,TRBJ2-3,NA,TRBV13,TGTGCCAGCAGCGCCTTGACAGATACGCAGTATTTT,CASSALTDTQYF
NA,TRBJ1-5,NA,TRBV30,TGTGCCTGGAGTGCCAGAGGGTTCGATCAGCCCCAGCATTTT,CAWSARGFDQPQHF
few,TRBJ2-1,TRBD2,TRBV10-2,TGCGCCAGCAGTTACCTAGCGGGGTTAGACAATGAGCAGTTCTTC,CASSYLAGLDNEQFF
NA,TRBJ2-2,NA,TRBV29-1,TGCAGCGTTGAAGGTTCGCCACCGAACACCGGGGAGCTGTTTTTT,CSVEGSPPNTGELFF
NA,TRBJ1-4,NA,TRBV5-1,TGCGCCAGCAGCTTGGGAGAGGGGCCTTATAATGAAAAACTGTTTTTT,CASSLGEGPYNEKLFF
NA,TRBJ2-3,NA,TRBV5-5,TGTGCCAGCAGCTTCTCCAGCACAGATACGCAGTATTTT,CASSFSSTDTQYF
NA,TRBJ2-3,NA,TRBV5-1,TGCGCCAGCAGCTCGGGACCGAGCACAGATACGCAGTATTTT,CASSSGPSTDTQYF
NA,TRBJ2-7,NA,TRBV27,TGTGCCAGCAGTAGACAGGTATGGGGCTACGAGCAGTACTTC,CASSRQVWGYEQYF
NA,TRBJ1-6,NA,TRBV28,TGTGCCAGCAGTTCCCCGGGAAGCTCCTATAATTCACCCCTCCACTTT,CASSSPGSSYNSPLHF
few,TRBJ2-1,TRBD2,TRBV5-1,TGCGCCAGCAGCTTGAGACTAGCTTGGAATGAGCAGTTCTTC,CASSLRLAWNEQFF
NA,TRBJ2-3,TRBD2,TRBV29-1,TGCAGCGTAGCGGGGCGCTCCACAGATACGCAGTATTTT,CSVAGRSTDTQYF